Listed below are T cell receptor beta chains from one sample, sequenced in a study of blood T cells in healthy people across ages. TCRdb recomputed calls from the 5' RACE reads with MiXCR, one row per CDR3 protein. The repertoire holds hundreds of thousands of distinct CDR3 sequences, with 20% to 25% as singletons. The same data also went into a second study, on T cells of mothers and their children.

Sequences were obtained from blood. The receptors originated from a boy younger than 18 in good health. CDR3s include the opening cysteine and the closing phenylalanine or tryptophan. The D gene is left open where the match is weak. The size entry is marked missing in some rows and otherwise reads once, few, many or a size class.

V gene	D gene	J gene	clone size	CDR3 DNA	CDR3 protein
TRBV12-3/TRBV12-4	TRBD1	TRBJ1-5	.	TGTGCCAGCAGGCCGACAGGGGGCAGAGGCAATCAGCCCCAGCATTTT	CASRPTGGRGNQPQHF
TRBV4-2	TRBD2	TRBJ2-3	many	TGTGCCAGCAGCCAAGATCGGCCTAGCGGTATCACAGATACGCAGTATTTT	CASSQDRPSGITDTQYF
TRBV28	TRBD1	TRBJ2-7	few	TGTGCCAGCAGTCCCTACACAGGGGGGACCTACGAGCAGTACTTC	CASSPYTGGTYEQYF
TRBV7-2	.	TRBJ2-5	.	TGTGCCAGCAGCTTATTGTCCAGGGGCGGCTCGGAGACCCAGTACTTC	CASSLLSRGGSETQYF
TRBV20-1	.	TRBJ2-1	few	TGCAGTGCTACCGCAGGGGCCAAGTACAATGAGCAGTTCTTC	CSATAGAKYNEQFF
TRBV6-5	TRBD2	TRBJ2-3	.	TGTGCCAGCGTCATGAGACTAGCGGGAGGTAATACGCAGTATTTT	CASVMRLAGGNTQYF
TRBV7-2	.	TRBJ2-5	.	TGTGCCAGCAGCTTCGCCGAGAAACAAGAGACCCAGTACTTC	CASSFAEKQETQYF
TRBV29-1	.	TRBJ2-6	.	TGCAGCGTTGATTTGGGCACTGGGGCCAACGTCCTGACTTTC	CSVDLGTGANVLTF
TRBV29-1	.	TRBJ2-5	few	TGCAGCGTTGACCCCGGCAGACAAGAGACCCAGTACTTC	CSVDPGRQETQYF
TRBV4-2	.	TRBJ2-5	.	TGTGCCAGCAGCCAAGCAACAGGTGGGACCCAGTACTTC	CASSQATGGTQYF
TRBV6-5	.	TRBJ1-6	few	TGTGCCAGCAGTTACTCTGGGGATCCCTATAATTCACCCCTCCACTTT	CASSYSGDPYNSPLHF
TRBV10-3	.	TRBJ2-2	many	TGTGCCATCAGGGACCCCTCGGGCACCGGGGAGCTGTTTTTT	CAIRDPSGTGELFF
TRBV15	.	TRBJ2-6	few	TGTGCCACCAGCAGTCTACAGGGTTATAGCTCTGGGGCCAACGTCCTGACTTTC	CATSSLQGYSSGANVLTF
TRBV20-1	TRBD1	TRBJ1-3	.	TGCAGTGCTAGAGAGGGACAGGCCTCTGGAAACACCATATATTTT	CSAREGQASGNTIYF
TRBV6-5	.	TRBJ2-4	few	TGTGCCAGCAGCGGTCCGGCCAAAAACATTCAGTACTTC	CASSGPAKNIQYF
TRBV13	.	TRBJ1-1	many	TGTGCCAGCAGCCAACCCGGGAATCTGAACACTGAAGCTTTCTTT	CASSQPGNLNTEAFF
TRBV27	.	TRBJ1-2	.	TGTGCCAGCAGTTTAAGCCCCGGGACACACTATGGCTACACCTTC	CASSLSPGTHYGYTF
TRBV15	.	TRBJ2-7	.	TGTGCCGCCAGCAGAGATAAGGTGGCCACCTACGAGCAGTACTTC	CAASRDKVATYEQYF
TRBV29-1	TRBD2	TRBJ2-5	many	TGCAGCGAGAGACTAGCGGGTGAAGAGACCCAGTACTTC	CSERLAGEETQYF
TRBV7-2	TRBD1	TRBJ2-5	.	TGTGCCAGCAGGGGACAGCAACAAGAGACCCAGTACTTC	CASRGQQQETQYF
TRBV5-1	.	TRBJ2-3	.	TGCGCCAGCAGCGGCGAGCCTAGCGGCACAGATACGCAGTATTTT	CASSGEPSGTDTQYF